Listed here are 13 T cell receptor beta chains from one sample, sequenced in a study of cytomegalovirus exposure and HLA in healthy donors. PCR employed 60 Vbeta and 13 Jbeta primers. The repertoire was sequenced with immunoSEQ multiplex PCR; TCRdb's copy has only in-frame clones and lacks some. There are about 140,000 clones in the sample, with 2% to 2.5% held by the top ten. Material for sequencing was PBMCs. The origin of the receptors is a woman aged 18-29 years in good health and CMV-seronegative.

The genes are TRBV7-7 and TRBJ2-3, with TRBD1 matching 7 bases. This CDR3 spans 14 amino acids. The germline V gene has CDR1 SSHAT and CDR2 FNYEAQ (reference sequence). Written as DNA, the CDR3 is TGTGCTAGCTCTGTTGACAGGGGCACAGATACGCAGTATTTT. It codes for CASSVDRGTDTQYF.

This chain joins TRBV9 and TRBJ2-1; 9 nucleotides align to TRBD2. Trimming cost V 0 bases and J 5 bases; bases outside gene matches: 3. The CDR3 runs to 15 residues. Germline V gene data show CDR1 as SGDLS and CDR2 as YYNGEE. CDR3 bases: TGTGCCAGCAGCGTAGGACTAGCGGCAAACAATGAGCAGTTCTTC. It translates to CASSVGLAANNEQFF.

The chain links TRBV29-1 to TRBJ1-1; tentative D call: TRBD1 (5 bases). Germline CDR1 and CDR2: SQVTM and ANQGSEA. V lost 2 bases and J 7 bases, leaving 14 bases between the germline ends. This CDR3 is 13 amino acids long. The CDR3 spells CSVEPRVNGEAFF. The DNA for the CDR3 is TGCAGCGTTGAACCCAGGGTTAATGGTGAAGCTTTCTTT.

The chain is built from TRBV29-1 and TRBJ2-2; D gene ambiguous. Germline CDR1 is SQVTM and CDR2 is ANQGSEA. The CDR3 loop spans 11 amino acids. Trimming left V 6 bases short and J 8 bases short, with 10 bases between. This chain's CDR3 is CSVGEWGELFF. The CDR3 DNA follows: TGCAGCGTCGGTGAATGGGGGGAGCTGTTTTTT.

This chain connects TRBV5-5 to TRBJ2-3, with TRBD2 matching over 10 bases. Germline V gene data show CDR1 as SGHKS and CDR2 as YYEKEE (reference sequence). The CDR3 length is 18 residues. J gave up 5 bases and V 7 bases, and 19 bases lay outside the gene matches. This chain's CDR3 is CASDGLGTSGTNGDTQYF. CDR3 bases: TGTGCCAGCGACGGTCTAGGAACTAGCGGGACGAACGGAGATACGCAGTATTTT.

About this clone: This is likely a read error, given that the CDR3 carries no conserved phenylalanine or tryptophan at its end. Because the CDR3's place on the DNA is in doubt, the DNA is left out and the CDR3 is given as listed by TCRdb. The rearrangement uses TRBV23-1 and TRBJ2-7; TRBD2, the D gene given by the table, was not confirmed from the DNA. TRBV23-1 is an open reading frame, and its role is uncertain. A total of 9 residues make up the CDR3, ends included. CDR3 region: CASSLERDD.

The chain combines TRBV29-1 with TRBJ1-2, with 8 bases lining up with TRBD1. This CDR3 is 13 amino acids long. V shed 7 bases and J 5 bases; nucleotides not matched to a gene: 9. Germline lookup yields CDR1 SQVTM and CDR2 ANQGSEA. The CDR3 spells CSAADRGDYGYTF. The CDR3 nucleotides are TGCAGCGCAGCAGACAGGGGCGATTATGGCTACACCTTC.

The chain links TRBV10-3 to TRBJ2-1, with TRBD2 identical over 15 bases. J lost 9 bases, V lost 6 bases, and 9 bases had no gene match. CDR1 ENHRY and CDR2 SYGVKD come from the germline V gene. CDR3 length: 16 amino acids. This chain's CDR3 is CAISDGLAGGGGEQFF. Written as DNA, the CDR3 is TGTGCCATCAGCGACGGACTAGCGGGAGGGGGCGGTGAGCAGTTCTTC.

The CDR3 DNA reads TGCGCCAGCAGCCAGGGGGTTGCGAACACCGGGGAGCTGTTTTTT. Translating it yields CASSQGVANTGELFF. This chain uses TRBV5-1 with TRBJ2-2, with 7 bases lining up with TRBD1. CDR1 is SGHRS and CDR2 is YFSETQ in the germline V gene. The CDR3 loop spans 15 amino acids. The V and J ends lost 4 bases and 0 bases, in that order; junction bases with no gene match: 3.

The chain couples TRBV30 to TRBJ2-2; 8 bases line up with TRBD1. CDR1 is GTSNPN, CDR2 SVGIG, per germline (reference sequence). V lost 8 bases, J lost 0 bases, and 5 bases stayed unmatched. This CDR3 has 14 amino acids. CDR3 nucleotides: TGTGCCGGGACAGGTCACGCGAACACCGGGGAGCTGTTTTTT. Protein: CAGTGHANTGELFF.

The chain employs TRBV6-1 and TRBJ2-7; a possible D gene is TRBD2 (6 bases). The germline gives CDR1 MNHNS, CDR2 SASEGT. The CDR3 is made up of 15 amino acids. Trimming took off 2 bases at V and 0 bases at J, with 11 bases between the two ends. The CDR3 coding sequence is TGTGCCAGCAGTGAAAGGGCTAGCGACTCCTACGAGCAGTACTTC. As protein: CASSERASDSYEQYF.

The rearrangement joins TRBV21-1 to TRBJ2-1; the table's D call TRBD2 went unverified against the DNA. TRBV21-1 is given as a pseudogene. This CDR3 has 19 amino acids. The CDR3 region is CASSKNRPRLAAPYNEQFF. The CDR3 bases are TGTGCCAGCAGCAAAAACCGACCCAGACTAGCGGCCCCCTACAATGAGCAGTTCTTC.

The J gene is TRBJ1-1, the V gene TRBV2; 8 nucleotides match TRBD1. Germline V gene lookup returns CDR1 SNHLY and CDR2 FYNNEI. The CDR3 consists of 13 residues. J gave up 6 bases and V 4 bases, and 4 bases lay outside the gene matches. CDR3 coding DNA: TGTGCCAGCAGTGTGTTGGACAGGGCTGAAGCTTTCTTT. This sequence encodes CASSVLDRAEAFF.